This TCR beta chain appears in the sequencing data of a study of cytomegalovirus exposure and HLA in healthy donors (dated by TCRdb to between 2016 and 2019). Study-level background: According to a later analysis, the approximately 120 validation repertoires were produced on the same platform as the 700 or so repertoires of the first cohort. The study aimed to test whether signatures of past pathogen exposure could be identified by cataloging public T cell receptors. Along with the approximately 700-subject first cohort, a separate validation cohort of about 110 different subjects was used. High-throughput TCR immunosequencing, statistical association of individual TCRs with disease status, and machine learning were combined to predict cytomegalovirus infection status.

What the research found in general, with its limitations: While some public TCRs were present in many individuals, most TCR sequences turned up only very rarely across donors. In both the original and validation cohorts, the classifier was reported to diagnose cytomegalovirus status with high specificity and sensitivity. A later analysis lacked HLA typing for the validation cohort, so it scored co-occurrence in that cohort across all 110 or so repertoires. It was suggested by the authors that the approach could potentially be generalized to other disease states and immunological phenotypes. In the study, 150 to 200 TCR beta chains were listed as associated with cytomegalovirus. In a later analysis, TCRs clustered in the first cohort were found to also tend to co-occur in the roughly 120 validation repertoires, with approximately 95% of cluster scores above 0. A few of the identified cytomegalovirus-associated TCR beta chains were confirmed in vitro to be specific for cytomegalovirus antigens.

As to this clone: Its recognized antigen is unknown. No much larger clone is present one base from it, and per-base qualities are unavailable.

Donors formed part of the validation cohort, which comprised 120 subjects and was distinct from the first cohort of several hundred subjects. Libraries came from the immunoSEQ multiplex PCR assay. Per the source publication's procedure: A statistical classification framework was developed to diagnose cytomegalovirus status using the catalog of TCR beta chain sequences. TCRdb retrieved this table from immuneACCESS and kept in-frame rearrangements only. Not all clones are present; in checked studies, unresolved V genes account for under half, and no reason is known for the remainder. The D gene and trimming were derived from the DNA, and the V and J assignments and clone size from that table. The sample contains around 150,000 clones, roughly four fifths of them found a single time. The ten largest clones represent roughly 29% of the sample. In the germline V gene (reference sequence), CDR1 corresponds to SGHNT and CDR2 to YYREEE. Trimming removed 4 bases from V and 8 bases from J, leaving 24 bases between the germline ends. CDR3 length: 16 amino acids, cysteine to phenylalanine. The entry retains the CDR3 DNA only, 48 bases that are in frame from base 1.

Sequencing was carried out using PBMCs. The rearrangement combines TRBV5-4 with TRBJ1-1; tentative D gene TRBD1, with 5 bases matching. The sequence came from a man younger than 45 in good health and CMV-seropositive. The CDR3: CASSLWGELGRREAFF. The DNA reads as follows: TGTGCCAGCAGCCTCTGGGGGGAGTTGGGACGTAGAGAAGCTTTCTTT.